This entry lists 17 T cell receptor beta chains sequenced from one sample in a study of cytomegalovirus exposure and HLA in healthy donors. Researchers ran the PCR with 60 Vbeta and 13 Jbeta primers. TCRdb's table, derived via immunoSEQ multiplex PCR, lists solely in-frame clones and lacks some. The sample lists nearly 65,000 clones, approximately 71% occurring once. Source material: PBMCs. The source of these receptors is a man between 45 and 60 years old in good health and CMV-seronegative.

This clone was counted a few times. DNA of the CDR3: TGTGCCAGCAGCAGGGACAGATTCTACGAGCAGTACTTC. This gives the protein CASSRDRFYEQYF. This rearrangement joins TRBV7-9 to TRBJ2-7; the match to TRBD1 covers 7 bases. Trimming at V came to 5 bases and at J to 3 bases, leaving 4 bases not matched to a gene. Germline CDR1 SEHNR, CDR2 FQNEAQ (reference sequence). The CDR3 covers 13 residues.

The rearrangement uses TRBV19 and TRBJ1-1, with 8 nucleotides matching TRBD1. Germline lookup yields CDR1 LNHDA and CDR2 SQIVND (reference sequence). Trimming cost V 7 bases and J 5 bases; bases outside gene matches: 15. This CDR3 contains 16 residues. CDR3 nucleotides: TGTGCCAGTACCTATGGTAATGGACAGGGTAGGACTGAAGCTTTCTTT. It translates to CASTYGNGQGRTEAFF. Supplemented by reference TRBV19 and TRBJ1-1, the full variable domain reads DGGITQSPKYLFRKEGQNVTLSCEQNLNHDAMYWYRQDPGQGLRLIYYSQIVNDFQKGDIAEGYSVSREKKESFPLTVTSAQKNPTAFYLCASTYGNGQGRTEAFFGQGTRLTVV.

The rearrangement joins TRBV12-5 to TRBJ2-7; unclear D gene. Germline CDR1 LGHNT, CDR2 FRNRAP. This CDR3 is built from 13 residues. With 5 bases removed from V and 3 bases from J, the gap between germline ends came to 11 bases. CDR3 nucleotides: TGTGCTAGTGGTCCCACGAGGATCTACGAGCAGTACTTC. It encodes CASGPTRIYEQYF.

A word on this clone: The identical CDR3 is also encoded by other nucleotide sequences in the sample. This rearrangement joins TRBV7-2 to TRBJ2-1; D is possibly TRBD2 (5 bases). The ends were cut back, 4 bases at V and 5 bases at J, with 15 bases in the middle. CDR1 SGHTA and CDR2 FQGNSA come from the germline V gene. This CDR3 comprises 15 residues. CDR3 sequence reads: CASSSHSGINNEQFF. CDR3 DNA sequence: TGTGCCAGCAGCTCTCACTCCGGGATCAACAATGAGCAGTTCTTC.

The chain uses TRBV19 and TRBJ2-7; 8 bases are shared with TRBD1. This CDR3 contains 17 residues. Trimming cost V 7 bases and J 2 bases; bases outside gene matches: 16. Germline-derived CDR1 and CDR2 are LNHDA and SQIVND (reference sequence). The DNA for the CDR3 is TGTGCCAGTACCCATAGGGCAGGGGGCTATAACCCCTACGAGCAGTACTTC. Amino acids: CASTHRAGGYNPYEQYF.

The table lists this clone with a few counts. J is TRBJ1-1 and V is TRBV6-5; D is unclear. This CDR3 has 13 residues. Germline loops: CDR1 MNHEY, CDR2 SVGAGI. V was pared by 6 bases and J by 5 bases, with 13 bases between. CDR3 amino acids: CASSRKPRTEAFF. The DNA of the CDR3 is TGTGCCAGCAGCCGAAAGCCGAGGACTGAAGCTTTCTTT.

The CDR3 nucleotides read TGTGCCAGCTGCGCAGGGGATAGCAATCAGCCCCAGCATTTT. It encodes CASCAGDSNQPQHF. The V gene is TRBV2, the J gene TRBJ1-5; D may be TRBD1 (6 bases). V was pared by 8 bases and J by 0 bases, with 11 bases between. The germline V gene encodes CDR1 SNHLY and CDR2 FYNNEI. The CDR3 is made up of 14 amino acids.

This chain joins TRBV19 and TRBJ2-5, with D possibly being TRBD2 (5 bases). The ends were cut back, 3 bases at V and 5 bases at J, with 19 bases in the middle. Germline V gene lookup returns CDR1 LNHDA and CDR2 SQIVND (reference sequence). This CDR3 is 16 amino acids long. For the CDR3, the DNA is TGTGCCAGTAGTATGATGGACGGGAATCTATTGGAGACCCAGTACTTC. Its translation: CASSMMDGNLLETQYF.

The chain is built from TRBV6-5 and TRBJ1-1; 7 bases are a match to TRBD1. CDR3 size: 15 residues. Per the germline V gene, CDR1 is MNHEY and CDR2 is SVGAGI. V was clipped by 5 bases and J by 0 bases; unmatched bases: 6. DNA for the CDR3: TGTGCCAGCAGTGCGGGGACAGTCATGAACACTGAAGCTTTCTTT. This sequence encodes CASSAGTVMNTEAFF.

In its sample, this clone was seen once. The chain has TRBV6-5 and TRBJ2-5, with TRBD1 identical over 7 bases. The end of the DNA aligns better with TRBJ2-7, so the J call may be wrong. From germline, CDR1 is MNHEY and CDR2 SVGAGI. The CDR3 is made up of 13 amino acids. The CDR3 here is CASKGQATYEQYF. The CDR3, as DNA: TGTGCCAGCAAAGGACAGGCAACCTACGAGCAGTACTTC.

The chain is built from TRBV11-2 and TRBJ2-5; D gene ambiguous. Germline CDR1 and CDR2: SGHAT and FQNNGV. Trimming cost V 1 base and J 1 base, with 10 bases left between them. This CDR3 comprises 15 residues. In DNA, the CDR3 is TGTGCCAGCAGCTTAGGTCCCGTCTCCCAAGAGACCCAGTACTTC. Its protein product is CASSLGPVSQETQYF.

The chain uses TRBV7-9 and TRBJ2-3; 9 bases align to TRBD1. With 1 base clipped from V and 4 bases from J, the junction kept 6 bases outside the gene matches. Germline lookup yields CDR1 SEHNR and CDR2 FQNEAQ (reference sequence). The CDR3 is 16 residues long. CDR3 in amino acids: CASSLGGGTGSDTQYF. In DNA form, the CDR3 reads TGTGCCAGCAGCTTAGGGGGAGGGACAGGGTCAGATACGCAGTATTTT.

This clone appeared a few times. The rearrangement links TRBV10-3 to TRBJ1-1, with D tentatively TRBD1 (6 bases). The V end lost 0 bases, the J end lost 10 bases, and 12 bases lay between the germline ends. Germline V gives CDR1 ENHRY, CDR2 SYGVKD. The CDR3 sequence is 13 residues long. The CDR3: CAISESQGMAAFF. For the CDR3, the DNA is TGTGCCATCAGTGAGTCTCAGGGGATGGCAGCTTTCTTT.

This clone has just a few counts. The chain employs TRBV2 and TRBJ1-2, with a weak D call TRBD1 (6 bases). The CDR3 spans 13 residues. Trimming stripped 5 bases from V and 4 bases from J, with 11 bases between. Germline loops: CDR1 SNHLY, CDR2 FYNNEI. As DNA, the CDR3 is TGTGCCAGCAGTAAGGACAGCCCCTATGGCTACACCTTC. Translated: CASSKDSPYGYTF.

The rearrangement joins TRBV7-9 to TRBJ1-2; 8 positions match TRBD1. CDR1 and CDR2 (germline): SEHNR, FQNEAQ (reference sequence). CDR3 length: 15 amino acids. J was trimmed by 4 bases and V by 4 bases; bases with no gene match: 8. This CDR3 is CASSSTGVLIYGYTF. CDR3 bases: TGTGCCAGCAGCTCGACAGGGGTTCTCATCTATGGCTACACCTTC.

V is TRBV21-1 and J is TRBJ1-4. TRBV21-1 is marked as a pseudogene. The length of the CDR3 is 16 residues. The CDR3, as DNA: TGTCCTCCCCCGGGGGTCTTGGTTGGAGCTAATGAAAAACTGTTTTTT. Translating it yields CPPPGVLVGANEKLFF.

This clone was observed a few times. The CDR3, as DNA: TGTGCCAGCAGCTGGGAGAGGAACACCGGGGAGCTGTTTTTT. Translation: CASSWERNTGELFF. J is TRBJ2-2 and V is TRBV6-1; possible D gene TRBD2, 5 bases. Trimming cost V 6 bases and J 1 base, with 9 bases left between them. The CDR3 loop spans 14 amino acids. Germline V lookup: CDR1 MNHNS, CDR2 SASEGT.